The rows below give T cell receptor beta chains drawn from one sample of a study of blood T cell repertoires in COVID-19. Method: immunoSEQ multiplex PCR; TCRdb's copy keeps in-frame clones and lacks some. Among about 120,000 clones listed, about 89% were seen once. Sample: peripheral blood. These receptor sequences come from a human donor with acute or convalescent COVID-19. The donor label of this sample is uncertain. Both conserved end residues are part of each CDR3. Fields, in order: D gene, V gene, clone size, J gene, CDR3 protein, CDR3 DNA. A D gene is named only where the DNA matches it firmly. Rows give clone size only sometimes, using once, few, many, or a class for an expanded clone.

TRBD2	TRBV7-9	NA	TRBJ2-3	CASRPLGATSGGATDTQYF	TGTGCCAGCAGACCCCTGGGCGCTACTAGCGGGGGGGCCACAGATACGCAGTATTTT
TRBD1	TRBV29-1	NA	TRBJ1-1	CSAWGTGTTEAFF	TGCAGCGCATGGGGGACAGGGACCACTGAAGCTTTCTTT
NA	TRBV5-5	NA	TRBJ2-7	CASSFGLQGVEQYF	TGTGCCAGCAGCTTTGGTTTACAGGGTGTGGAGCAGTACTTC
NA	TRBV7-9	NA	TRBJ2-1	CASGTLGGRYNEQFF	TGTGCCAGCGGAACCCTGGGAGGACGGTACAATGAGCAGTTCTTC
TRBD1	TRBV6-5	NA	TRBJ1-6	CASRSGDRGNSPLHF	TGTGCCAGCAGGTCTGGGGACAGGGGAAATTCACCCCTCCACTTT
TRBD1	TRBV28	NA	TRBJ1-2	CASSEGTGGPYGYTF	TGTGCCAGCAGCGAAGGGACAGGGGGCCCCTATGGCTACACCTTC
TRBD1	TRBV9	few	TRBJ1-2	CASSVAGGAGYTF	TGTGCCAGCAGCGTAGCAGGGGGCGCGGGCTACACCTTC
NA	TRBV25-1	NA	TRBJ1-4	CASSDAYGSGGSNEKLFF	TGTGCCAGCAGTGACGCTTATGGGTCCGGGGGGTCTAATGAAAAACTGTTTTTT
NA	TRBV2	NA	TRBJ2-3	CASSDRDILFTDTQYF	TGTGCCAGCAGTGACCGGGACATACTATTCACAGATACGCAGTATTTT
TRBD2	TRBV28	NA	TRBJ2-1	CASSPQGGGAWWEQFF	TGTGCCAGCAGCCCCCAGGGCGGGGGGGCCTGGTGGGAGCAGTTCTTC
NA	TRBV5-5	NA	TRBJ2-2	CASSLDSGANTGELFF	TGTGCCAGCAGCCTGGATAGCGGAGCGAACACCGGGGAGCTGTTTTTT
TRBD2	TRBV7-2	few	TRBJ2-6	CASSRRTRGGYSGANVLTF	TGTGCCAGCAGTCGTAGGACTCGCGGGGGGTACTCTGGGGCCAACGTCCTGACTTTC
NA	TRBV28	NA	TRBJ2-3	CASSLLSSGLKFLTDTQYF	TGTGCCAGCAGTTTACTGTCCAGCGGCCTAAAATTTCTAACAGATACGCAGTATTTT
NA	TRBV7-8	NA	TRBJ1-4	CASSLVTRDEKLFF	TGTGCCAGCAGCTTGGTGACCAGGGATGAAAAACTGTTTTTT
NA	TRBV2	NA	TRBJ2-1	CASSLDNEQFF	TGTGCCAGCAGTCTTGACAATGAGCAGTTCTTC
NA	TRBV19	NA	TRBJ1-3	CASSLQNSGNTIYF	TGTGCCAGTAGCCTACAGAACTCTGGAAACACCATATATTTT
TRBD1	TRBV7-9	NA	TRBJ1-3	CASSLNRGAGNTIYF	TGTGCCAGCAGCTTGAACAGGGGTGCTGGAAACACCATATATTTT